Detailed here is one T cell receptor (beta chain). The source of the sample is a study of blood T cell repertoires in COVID-19. Overall study context: Collection of acute and convalescent COVID-19 samples took place in the United States, Italy and Spain. T cells, B-cell-depleted T cells, or PBMCs provided the cDNA or gDNA that served as material.

V lost 5 bases, J lost 13 bases, and 13 bases stayed unmatched. The CDR3 is 14 amino acids. The V gene's germline CDR1 is KGHSH and CDR2 LQKENI. Authors' analysis steps: Reference gene primer amplification gave estimated nucleated cell counts. The assay was immunoSEQ multiplex PCR, and TCRdb's table has in-frame clones only and misses some. From that table come the V and J calls and clone size; the DNA was used to work out D and trimming. The sample has under 200,000 clones; more than 60% are singletons. Material: peripheral blood. The receptor's source is a man aged 65-85 years with acute or convalescent COVID-19. The J gene is TRBJ1-4, the V gene TRBV18; the match to TRBD1 covers 7 bases. The CDR3 DNA reads TGTGCCAGCTCATCCTCCACTCAAGGGGGCATACTGTTTTTT. Translated: CASSSSTQGGILFF. The variable domain in full, with the rest retrieved from reference TRBV18 and TRBJ1-4, is NAGVMQNPRHLVRRRGQEARLRCSPMKGHSHVYWYRQLPEEGLKFMVYLQKENIIDESGMPKERFSAEFPKEGPSILRIQQVVRGDSAAYFCASSSSTQGGILFFGSGTQLSVL.